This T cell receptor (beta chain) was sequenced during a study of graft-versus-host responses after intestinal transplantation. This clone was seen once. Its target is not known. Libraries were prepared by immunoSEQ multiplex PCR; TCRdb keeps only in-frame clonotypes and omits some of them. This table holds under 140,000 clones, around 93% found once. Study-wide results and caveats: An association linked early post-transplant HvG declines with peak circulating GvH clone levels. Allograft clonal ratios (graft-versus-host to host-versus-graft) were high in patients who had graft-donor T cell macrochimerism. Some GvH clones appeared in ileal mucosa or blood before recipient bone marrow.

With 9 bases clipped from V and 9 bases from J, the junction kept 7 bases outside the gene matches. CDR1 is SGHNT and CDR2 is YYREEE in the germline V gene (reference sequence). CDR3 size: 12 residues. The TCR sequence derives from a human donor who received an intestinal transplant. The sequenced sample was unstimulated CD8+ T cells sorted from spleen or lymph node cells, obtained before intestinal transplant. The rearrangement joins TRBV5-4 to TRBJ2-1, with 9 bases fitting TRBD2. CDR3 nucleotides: TGTGCCACCGCTAGCGGGACCGGTGAGCAGTTCTTC. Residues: CATASGTGEQFF.